These 15 T cell receptor beta chains were all obtained from the same sample, sequenced in a study of blood T cell repertoires in COVID-19. Method: immunoSEQ multiplex PCR; TCRdb's copy keeps in-frame clones and lacks some. The sample yields about 250,000 clones, approximately 86% seen once. Sequencing input: peripheral blood. The origin of the receptors is a man older than 75 with acute or convalescent COVID-19.

The V gene is TRBV27, the J gene TRBJ1-6; 8 nucleotides agree with TRBD1. V shed 8 bases, J shed 10 bases, and the junction held 10 bases outside the gene matches. The germline V gene has CDR1 MNHEY and CDR2 SMNVEV (reference sequence). The CDR3 has 14 amino acids. For the CDR3, the DNA is TGTGCCAGCGGTCTACAGGGGGTAGGCTCACCCCTCCACTTT. It encodes CASGLQGVGSPLHF.

This chain uses TRBV14 with TRBJ1-1; D may be TRBD1 (6 bases). Germline V gene sequence: CDR1 SGHDN, CDR2 FVKESK. The CDR3 has 15 residues. Trimming took 5 bases from V and 1 from J, leaving 14 bases between them. Here the CDR3 DNA reads TGTGCCAGCAGCAAATCCAGGGGACAGAACACTGAAGCTTTCTTT. Amino acid sequence: CASSKSRGQNTEAFF.

This clone was detected only a few times. The rearrangement joins TRBV6-6 to TRBJ2-7; weak D call: TRBD1 (5 bases). V lost 6 bases, J lost 2 bases, and 14 bases lay in between. CDR1 and CDR2 from the germline V gene are MNHNY and SVGAGI (reference sequence). The CDR3 runs 14 residues. This CDR3 is CASSPRAGTYEQYF. The CDR3 DNA sequence: TGTGCCAGCAGCCCCAGGGCAGGAACCTACGAGCAGTACTTC.

The V call is TRBV6-5, the J call TRBJ1-2; weak D call: TRBD1 (5 bases). Per the germline V gene, CDR1 is MNHEY and CDR2 is SVGAGI. The CDR3 length is 13 residues. V was cut by 6 bases and J by 8 bases, with 16 bases left in between. CDR3 DNA: TGTGCCAGCAGCCAGTGGGGGGTGAGAGGCTACACCTTC. It specifies CASSQWGVRGYTF.

The chain links TRBV10-2 to TRBJ1-1, with D perhaps TRBD1 (6 bases). The V gene's germline CDR1 is WSHSY and CDR2 SAAADI. V was shortened by 5 bases and J by 3 bases, with 10 bases between the two germline ends. This CDR3 has 13 residues. In DNA, the CDR3 is TGCGCCAGCAGTTCACAGGGTGACACTGAAGCTTTCTTT. The encoded protein is CASSSQGDTEAFF.

Only one count was recorded for this clone. Here the CDR3 reads CASSPDRLNIPNEKLFF. CDR3 sequence (DNA): TGTGCCAGTAGCCCGGACAGGCTAAACATTCCTAATGAAAAACTGTTTTTT. V and J are TRBV19 and TRBJ1-4; 7 bases fit TRBD1. With 6 bases clipped from V and 3 bases from J, the junction kept 13 bases outside the gene matches. Germline values: CDR1 LNHDA, CDR2 SQIVND (reference sequence). The CDR3 is 17 amino acids.

V gene TRBV29-1 combines with J gene TRBJ2-2; TRBD1 might be the D (5 bases). Germline CDR1 reads SQVTM; CDR2 reads ANQGSEA. CDR3 size: 15 residues. Trimming shortened V by 2 bases and J by 7 bases, and 17 bases separated the two germline ends. This CDR3 reads CSVESAGHQGGELFF. CDR3 sequence (DNA): TGCAGCGTTGAATCGGCCGGTCACCAGGGCGGGGAGCTGTTTTTT.

The J gene is TRBJ2-1, the V gene TRBV11-2; 8 nucleotides line up with TRBD2. J was trimmed by 7 bases and V by 0 bases; bases with no gene match: 8. CDR1 SGHAT and CDR2 FQNNGV come from the germline V gene. CDR3 length: 16 residues. The CDR3 protein is CASSLEQRGIGNEQFF. CDR3 DNA sequence: TGTGCCAGCAGCTTAGAGCAGCGGGGGATAGGTAATGAGCAGTTCTTC.

The rearrangement joins TRBV4-3 to TRBJ1-1, with 7 positions matching TRBD1. Trimming took 4 bases from V and 4 from J; bases not matched to a gene: 9. Per germline, CDR1 LGHNA and CDR2 YSLEER. The CDR3 has 15 residues. The CDR3 bases are TGCGCCAGCAGCCGTAACAGGGGTAGTTTCACTGAAGCTTTCTTT. Protein: CASSRNRGSFTEAFF.

V usage is TRBV21-1 and J usage is TRBJ2-1; TRBD2 was called by the table and not checked on the DNA. TRBV21-1 is a known pseudogene. The CDR3 sequence is 16 residues long. The CDR3 spells CASSLCGSGKEDEQFF. The CDR3 DNA reads TGTGCCAGCAGTCTTTGTGGTAGCGGGAAAGAGGATGAGCAGTTCTTC.

The CDR3 sequence: CASSPGTARGYTF. As DNA, the CDR3 is TGTGCCAGCAGCCCCGGGACAGCGAGGGGCTACACCTTC. The V call is TRBV7-2, the J call TRBJ1-2; 7 bases match TRBD1. The CDR3 contains 13 residues. V lost 5 bases to trimming and J lost 8 bases; unmatched junction nucleotides: 8. The germline V gene encodes CDR1 SGHTA and CDR2 FQGNSA.

This clone was observed a few times. The gene calls are TRBV5-4 and TRBJ2-7, with 12 bases that match TRBD2. The ends lost 4 bases at V and 4 bases at J; junction bases unmatched: 3. Germline V gene data show CDR1 as SGHNT and CDR2 as YYREEE (reference sequence). This CDR3 contains 14 residues. As DNA, the CDR3 is TGTGCCAGCAGCGTGACTAGCGGGAGTTACGAGCAGTACTTC. It is translated as CASSVTSGSYEQYF.

CDR3 bases: TGTGCCAGTAGTATTGGGCTAGCGGGAGGGCGGCAAGAGACCCAGTACTTC. Its protein is CASSIGLAGGRQETQYF. This chain links TRBV19 with TRBJ2-5, with TRBD2 identical over 12 bases. V lost 3 bases and J lost 2; bases outside the gene matches: 7. Germline CDR1 and CDR2: LNHDA and SQIVND (reference sequence). The CDR3 has 17 amino acids. Supplemented by reference TRBV19 and TRBJ2-5, the full variable domain reads DGGITQSPKYLFRKEGQNVTLSCEQNLNHDAMYWYRQDPGQGLRLIYYSQIVNDFQKGDIAEGYSVSREKKESFPLTVTSAQKNPTAFYLCASSIGLAGGRQETQYFGPGTRLLVL.

This clone has only a few counts. The rearrangement uses TRBV2 and TRBJ1-1, with D perhaps TRBD1 (5 bases). The germline V and J ends were trimmed by 0 bases and 11 bases, with 16 bases remaining between them. The CDR3 is made up of 14 amino acids. Per the germline V gene, CDR1 is SNHLY and CDR2 is FYNNEI. The CDR3 bases are TGTGCCAGCAGTGAAGCGAGTGGCACAGGTTTCGCTTTCTTT. Its translation is CASSEASGTGFAFF.

V and J are TRBV11-2 and TRBJ2-2; D call uncertain. Germline CDR1 and CDR2: SGHAT and FQNNGV. Trimming left V 1 base short and J 6 bases short, with 12 bases between. The CDR3 has 15 residues. This CDR3 reads CASSLGKLSAGELFF. DNA of the CDR3: TGTGCCAGCAGCTTAGGAAAGCTTAGTGCCGGGGAGCTGTTTTTT.